These 30 T cell receptor beta chains share one sample of origin, sequenced in a study of blood T cell repertoires in COVID-19. Generated by immunoSEQ multiplex PCR, the TCRdb table keeps only in-frame clones and is missing some. The sample lists more than 150,000 clones; 94% were seen once. Sequencing used peripheral blood. These TCRs come from a man aged 25-40 years with COVID-19, enrolled during active disease.

V usage is TRBV10-3 and J usage is TRBJ2-3; a possible D gene is TRBD1 (6 bases). This CDR3 has 15 residues. Germline assignment: CDR1 ENHRY and CDR2 SYGVKD. V lost 6 bases, J lost 0 bases, and 13 bases lay in between. In DNA form, the CDR3 reads TGTGCCATCAGAGGCCCCGGACAGAGCACAGATACGCAGTATTTT. It encodes CAIRGPGQSTDTQYF.

V and J are TRBV3-1 (or the pseudogene TRBV3-2) and TRBJ1-3, with unresolved D. Trimming took off 5 bases at V and 3 bases at J, with 14 bases between the two ends. CDR3 size: 15 residues. Germline CDR1 and CDR2: LGHDT and YNNKEL (reference sequence). The CDR3 DNA is TGTGCCAGCAGCAAAAGTGGGGAGCATGGAAACACCATATATTTT. Its translation is CASSKSGEHGNTIYF.

The CDR3 coding sequence is TGTGCCAGCAGTGAATTCCAAGCGGGGAACACCGGGGAGCTGTTTTTT. This sequence encodes CASSEFQAGNTGELFF. V and J are TRBV2 and TRBJ2-2; possible D gene TRBD2, 6 bases. V was trimmed by 2 bases and J by 1 base, leaving 11 bases between them. The CDR3 runs 16 residues. Germline lookup yields CDR1 SNHLY and CDR2 FYNNEI.

The chain carries TRBV9 and TRBJ1-2; TRBD1 matches 8 bases. The ends lost 0 bases at V and 0 bases at J; junction bases unmatched: 7. Germline assignment: CDR1 SGDLS and CDR2 YYNGEE. The CDR3 length is 17 residues. CDR3 amino acids: CASSVADRVFTNYGYTF. The CDR3 DNA reads as TGTGCCAGCAGCGTAGCGGACAGGGTGTTCACTAACTATGGCTACACCTTC.

This rearrangement joins TRBV12-3 or TRBV12-4 to TRBJ2-2; no definite D call. V was shortened by 6 bases and J by 4 bases, with 6 bases between the two germline ends. The CDR3 has 12 amino acids. The CDR3 reads CASRRVTGELFF. CDR3 in DNA: TGTGCCAGCAGGAGAGTCACCGGGGAGCTGTTTTTT.

J is TRBJ2-3 and V is TRBV7-9; maybe TRBD1 (6 bases). The CDR3 runs 16 residues. The V end lost 5 bases, the J end lost 0 bases, and 15 bases lay between the germline ends. The germline CDR1 and CDR2 sequences are SEHNR and FQNEAQ (reference sequence). The CDR3 DNA reads as TGTGCCAGCAGCCAGCTCACAGGGTTCAGCACAGATACGCAGTATTTT. Translated, it gives CASSQLTGFSTDTQYF. The whole variable domain, filled in from reference TRBV7-9 and TRBJ2-3, reads DTGVSQNPRHKITKRGQNVTFRCDPISEHNRLYWYRQTLGQGPEFLTYFQNEAQLEKSRLLSDRFSAERPKGSFSTLEIQRTEQGDSAMYLCASSQLTGFSTDTQYFGPGTRLTVL.

The sample holds a few counts of this clone. The chain uses TRBV5-1 and TRBJ1-2, with 7 bases lining up with TRBD1. With V trimmed by 5 bases and J by 7 bases, 8 bases remained unmatched. This CDR3 spans 13 amino acids. Germline V gives CDR1 SGHRS, CDR2 YFSETQ. The CDR3 here is CASRPDRVAGYTF. In DNA form, the CDR3 reads TGCGCCAGCAGACCAGACAGGGTTGCTGGCTACACCTTC.

CDR3 sequence: CASSEGQAQETQYF. CDR3 in DNA: TGTGCCAGCAGTGAGGGACAGGCCCAAGAGACCCAGTACTTC. This chain connects TRBV6-1 to TRBJ2-5, with 8 nucleotides matching TRBD1. In germline, CDR1 is MNHNS, CDR2 SASEGT. The V segment lost 3 bases and the J segment 1 base; nucleotides outside the gene matches: 1. The CDR3 runs 14 residues.

The chain joins TRBV5-1 to TRBJ1-2; TRBD1 agrees at 7 bases. V lost 3 bases to trimming and J lost 7 bases; unmatched junction nucleotides: 6. In germline, CDR1 is SGHRS, CDR2 YFSETQ. CDR3 length: 13 residues. The CDR3 sequence: CASSSRGQFGYTF. CDR3 in DNA: TGCGCCAGCAGCTCCAGGGGACAGTTTGGCTACACCTTC. Looking up the rest from reference TRBV5-1 and TRBJ1-2 gives the full variable domain: KAGVTQTPRYLIKTRGQQVTLSCSPISGHRSVSWYQQTPGQGLQFLFEYFSETQRNKGNFPGRFSGRQFSNSRSEMNVSTLELGDSALYLCASSSRGQFGYTFGSGTRLTVV.

The chain couples TRBV12-5 to TRBJ2-5; possibly TRBD1 for D (7 bases). The germline CDR1 and CDR2 sequences are LGHNT and FRNRAP. The CDR3 is 13 amino acids. Trimming removed 6 bases from V and 4 bases from J, with 12 bases in between. As DNA, the CDR3 is TGTGCTAGTGGGGAGGGGGCCGGAGAGACCCAGTACTTC. Translating it yields CASGEGAGETQYF.

This sequence joins TRBV6-2 or TRBV6-3 and TRBJ1-1, with 8 bases aligning to TRBD1. The CDR3 runs 14 residues. The trim removed 2 bases at V and 6 bases at J, leaving 5 bases unmatched. Germline V gene sequence: CDR1 MNHEY, CDR2 SVGEGT. CDR3 loop: CASSYQGARAEAFF. The CDR3 nucleotides are TGTGCCAGCAGTTACCAGGGGGCGCGGGCTGAAGCTTTCTTT.

This clone has just one count. V usage is TRBV12-3 or TRBV12-4 and J usage is TRBJ1-2; D gene uncertain. Trimming shortened V by 3 bases and J by 3 bases, and 8 bases separated the two germline ends. This CDR3 has 13 residues. The CDR3 sequence: CASSLSTDYGYTF. CDR3 nucleotide sequence: TGTGCCAGCAGTTTGTCAACTGACTATGGCTACACCTTC.

This chain joins TRBV19 and TRBJ1-1, with D uncertain. Between the trimmed V and J ends, which lost 5 bases and 6 bases, there was a span of 16 bases. Germline V gene data show CDR1 as LNHDA and CDR2 as SQIVND (reference sequence). The CDR3 has 14 amino acids. The CDR3 is CASSDIRWMSEAFF. CDR3 coding DNA: TGTGCCAGTAGTGACATTAGGTGGATGTCTGAAGCTTTCTTT.

The CDR3 region is CASSSEPGQGFNEQFF. The CDR3 DNA reads as TGTGCCAGCAGTTCCGAACCGGGACAGGGGTTCAATGAGCAGTTCTTC. The rearrangement uses TRBV28 and TRBJ2-1, with TRBD1 identical over 10 bases. Germline CDR1 is MDHEN and CDR2 is SYDVKM. Germline trimming cut 4 bases from V and 6 bases from J; bases unmatched to any gene: 9. CDR3 size: 16 residues.

J is TRBJ2-1 and V is TRBV2; maybe TRBD1 (6 bases). In germline, CDR1 is SNHLY, CDR2 FYNNEI. The CDR3 totals 14 residues. Trimming left V 7 bases short and J 1 base short, with 11 bases between. Here the CDR3 DNA reads TGTGCCAGCAAACAGGGAATGTCCTACAATGAGCAGTTCTTC. Translation gives CASKQGMSYNEQFF.

In this sample, this clone turned up once. This chain connects TRBV15 to TRBJ1-3, with a weak D call TRBD1 (5 bases). Germline V CDR1 and CDR2: LNHNV, YYDKDF (reference sequence). V was clipped by 0 bases and J by 3 bases, with 12 bases between them. CDR3 size: 16 residues. The CDR3 DNA is TGTGCCACCAGCAGAGATCGGGCAGGGTTTGGAAACACCATATATTTT. Translating gives CATSRDRAGFGNTIYF. The full variable domain, completed using reference TRBV15 and TRBJ1-3, is DAMVIQNPRYQVTQFGKPVTLSCSQTLNHNVMYWYQQKSSQAPKLLFHYYDKDFNNEADTPDNFQSRRPNTSFCFLDIRSPGLGDTAMYLCATSRDRAGFGNTIYFGEGSWLTVV.

The V and J genes are TRBV29-1 and TRBJ1-6; the D gene is possibly TRBD1 (5 bases). Germline values: CDR1 SQVTM, CDR2 ANQGSEA. This CDR3 comprises 14 residues. The V gene lost 4 bases and the J gene lost 10 bases, with 17 bases spanning the gap. Here the CDR3 reads CSVAPPRGSSPLHF. The CDR3 bases are TGCAGCGTTGCCCCCCCCCGGGGGTCCTCACCCCTCCACTTT.

The chain couples TRBV12-3 or TRBV12-4 to TRBJ1-5, with D unresolved. Trimming cost V 0 bases and J 12 bases, with 9 bases left between them. The CDR3 runs to 12 residues. DNA for the CDR3: TGTGCCAGCAGTTTAGCGACGACTCGCCAGCATTTT. This encodes CASSLATTRQHF.

The J gene is TRBJ2-7, the V gene TRBV9, with 12 bases identical to TRBD2. This CDR3 comprises 16 residues. Germline lookup yields CDR1 SGDLS and CDR2 YYNGEE. Unmatched junction bases numbered 3, after V lost 0 bases and J lost 2 bases. The CDR3, as DNA: TGTGCCAGCAGCGTAGAGGCTAGCGGGGGGGCCTACGAGCAGTACTTC. Its translation: CASSVEASGGAYEQYF.

J is TRBJ2-6 and V is TRBV2, with 7 bases identical to TRBD1. Germline CDR1 reads SNHLY; CDR2 reads FYNNEI. With V trimmed by 10 bases and J by 2 bases, 2 bases remained unmatched. This CDR3 spans 13 amino acids. The CDR3 loop reads CAKTGAGANVLTF. CDR3 DNA sequence: TGTGCCAAAACAGGGGCTGGGGCCAACGTCCTGACTTTC.

The chain employs TRBV5-5 and TRBJ2-7, with unresolved D. Germline V gene data show CDR1 as SGHKS and CDR2 as YYEKEE (reference sequence). The CDR3 covers 13 residues. The ends were cut back, 0 bases at V and 1 base at J, with 5 bases in the middle. This CDR3 is CASSLALSYEQYF. CDR3 coding DNA: TGTGCCAGCAGCTTGGCCTTATCCTACGAGCAGTACTTC.

The chain combines TRBV11-2 with TRBJ2-1; the D gene is possibly TRBD2 (5 bases). V lost 3 bases to trimming and J lost 10 bases, with 16 bases between them. Looked up from germline, CDR1 is SGHAT and CDR2 is FQNNGV. CDR3 size: 14 residues. CDR3 bases: TGTGCCAGCAGCTTTTATAGGGAGTTTAACGAGCAGTTCTTC. This codes for CASSFYREFNEQFF. The full variable domain, its missing parts supplied by reference TRBV11-2 and TRBJ2-1, is EAGVAQSPRYKIIEKRQSVAFWCNPISGHATLYWYQQILGQGPKLLIQFQNNGVVDDSQLPKDRFSAERLKGVDSTLKIQPAKLEDSAVYLCASSFYREFNEQFFGPGTRLTVL.

This clone was detected only once. This rearrangement joins TRBV5-4 to TRBJ2-7; maybe TRBD1 (6 bases). The CDR3 has 15 residues. The germline V gene has CDR1 SGHNT and CDR2 YYREEE (reference sequence). Deletions cut 0 bases from V and 2 bases from J, with 12 bases between. The CDR3 DNA sequence: TGTGCCAGCAGCTTGGGTTCCGCAGGGGCCTACGAGCAGTACTTC. Translation gives CASSLGSAGAYEQYF.

The chain joins TRBV18 to TRBJ2-6; tentative D call: TRBD2 (5 bases). Trimming shortened V by 3 bases and J by 0 bases, and 6 bases separated the two germline ends. CDR1 KGHSH and CDR2 LQKENI come from the germline V gene. This CDR3 spans 15 amino acids. The CDR3 loop reads CASSPAGSGANVLTF. DNA for the CDR3: TGTGCCAGCTCACCGGCGGGCTCTGGGGCCAACGTCCTGACTTTC.

The chain joins TRBV9 to TRBJ1-4; TRBD1 matches 8 bases. V shed 4 bases and J 6 bases; nucleotides not matched to a gene: 11. Germline V gives CDR1 SGDLS, CDR2 YYNGEE. The CDR3 is 16 amino acids. CDR3 loop: CASSPTDRGGDEKLFF. The DNA for the CDR3 is TGTGCCAGCAGCCCAACAGACAGGGGCGGGGATGAAAAACTGTTTTTT.

J is TRBJ2-7 and V is TRBV7-6, with TRBD1 identical over 7 bases. Germline CDR1 and CDR2: SGHVS and FNYEAQ. The CDR3 length is 13 residues. The J segment lost 3 bases and the V segment lost 4 bases, leaving 3 bases of the junction unmatched. This chain's CDR3 is CASSSDRVYEQYF. DNA of the CDR3: TGTGCCAGCAGCTCCGACAGGGTCTACGAGCAGTACTTC.

This chain links TRBV10-3 with TRBJ2-7; unclear D gene. The CDR3 totals 13 residues. Germline V CDR1 and CDR2: ENHRY, SYGVKD. Trimming pared 6 bases from V and 6 bases from J, leaving 15 bases between. The DNA of the CDR3 is TGTGCCATCAGCCCGGATGGGCTCCGCGAGCAGTACTTC. It codes for CAISPDGLREQYF.

The genes are TRBV6-4 and TRBJ2-3; no reliable D call. The germline V gene has CDR1 MRHNA and CDR2 SNTAGT. This CDR3 is 18 amino acids long. V was trimmed by 3 bases and J by 1 base, leaving 20 bases between them. The DNA of the CDR3 is TGTGCCAGCAGTGAATTCCAAATAGCTGAACCTCGCACAGATACGCAGTATTTT. Translation gives CASSEFQIAEPRTDTQYF.

The chain joins TRBV7-9 to TRBJ1-2; D unclear. V lost 5 bases and J lost 3, with 16 bases in between. This CDR3 has 15 residues. Germline-derived CDR1 and CDR2 are SEHNR and FQNEAQ (reference sequence). The CDR3 DNA reads TGTGCCAGCAGCCCCCCCGACAAGACGGACTATGGCTACACCTTC. Residues: CASSPPDKTDYGYTF.

The genes are TRBV7-3 and TRBJ2-3; maybe TRBD1 (5 bases). There are 13 residues in the CDR3. The V end was cut by 3 bases, the J end by 4 bases, with 8 bases between. Germline CDR1 is SGHTA and CDR2 is FQGTGA. CDR3 sequence reads: CASSLGRPDTQYF. The CDR3 DNA follows: TGTGCCAGCAGCTTGGGGCGTCCAGATACGCAGTATTTT.